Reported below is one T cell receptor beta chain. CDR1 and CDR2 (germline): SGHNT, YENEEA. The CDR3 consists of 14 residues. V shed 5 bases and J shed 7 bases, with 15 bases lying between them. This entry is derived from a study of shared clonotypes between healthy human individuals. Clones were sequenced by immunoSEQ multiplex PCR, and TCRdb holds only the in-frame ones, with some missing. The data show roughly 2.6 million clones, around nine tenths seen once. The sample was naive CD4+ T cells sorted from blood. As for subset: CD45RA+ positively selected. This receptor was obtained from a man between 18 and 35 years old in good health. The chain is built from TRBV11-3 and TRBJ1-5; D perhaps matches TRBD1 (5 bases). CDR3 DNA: TGTGCCAGCAGCCGGGACCAAAGGTGGCAGCCCCAGCATTTT. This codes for CASSRDQRWQPQHF.